These 2 T cell receptor beta chains came from one sample sequenced in a study of human T cells and chemical hapten exposure. Time point in this sample: patch test 1, 2 weeks after DPC sensitization. As to treatment: therapeutic diphenylcyclopropenone sensitization with weekly scalp DPC. MiXCR, applied by TCRdb to the RACE reads, yields one record per CDR3 protein. The profile covers roughly 380,000 distinct CDR3 sequences, with more than 4.5% appearing a single time and approximately 2.5% taken by the ten largest. The sequencing here drew on whole blood, taken in connection with sensitization to the hapten diphenylcyclopropenone (DPC). The source is a woman aged 45-65 years with alopecia areata. Some clones in this sample may be carry-over from other donors' samples.

This chain uses TRBV29-1 with TRBJ2-3; TRBD1 agrees at 8 bases. This CDR3 comprises 15 residues. V shed 4 bases, J shed 3 bases, and the junction held 9 bases outside the gene matches. Germline CDR1 reads SQVTM; CDR2 reads ANQGSEA. The CDR3 loop reads CSVVPRGRQTDTQYF. The CDR3 coding sequence is TGCAGCGTTGTGCCCAGGGGGCGGCAGACAGATACGCAGTATTTT.

This clonotype was detected many times. The J gene is TRBJ2-1, the V gene TRBV6-5; D is possibly TRBD1 (6 bases). Germline loops: CDR1 MNHEY, CDR2 SVGAGI. The CDR3 is made up of 16 amino acids. The V and J ends lost 5 bases and 1 base respectively, with 15 bases between them. CDR3 DNA: TGTGCCAGCAGTCTTACAGGGATCGGGTCCTACAATGAGCAGTTCTTC. Translating it yields CASSLTGIGSYNEQFF.